This is a list of T cell receptor beta chains from one sample in a study of cytomegalovirus exposure and HLA in healthy donors. Data came from immunoSEQ multiplex PCR; TCRdb stores just in-frame clones and leaves some out. This table has 83,000 or so clones, more than 80% appearing once. Sequenced: PBMCs. The origin of the receptors is a woman aged 25-40 years in good health and CMV-seronegative. CDR3s include the opening cysteine and the closing phenylalanine or tryptophan. The D gene is left open where the match is weak. For some rows the clone size is stated as once, few or many, or as a class when expanded; others skip it.

D	V	size	J	DNA	CDR3
NA	TRBV6-5	NA	TRBJ1-5	TGTGCCAGCAGTTACGGTACAGGTAGCAATCAGCCCCAGCATTTT	CASSYGTGSNQPQHF
TRBD1	TRBV27	NA	TRBJ1-1	TGTGCCAGCAGTCCCCCAGGGGGGCGGACTGAAGCTTTCTTT	CASSPPGGRTEAFF
NA	TRBV19	few	TRBJ1-1	TGTGCCAGTAGTATAGCGGGAGCTGAAGGAGAAGCTTTCTTT	CASSIAGAEGEAFF
TRBD2	TRBV5-1	NA	TRBJ2-2	TGCGCCAGCAGCCTGATCGGACTAGGTGGTCCCGGGGAGCTGTTTTTT	CASSLIGLGGPGELFF
NA	TRBV5-1	NA	TRBJ1-2	TGCGCCAGCAGCGAACCAGGGGACCATGGCTACACCTTC	CASSEPGDHGYTF
NA	TRBV6-5	NA	TRBJ1-1	TGTGCCAGCAGTTACTCGGACTACACTGAAGCTTTCTTT	CASSYSDYTEAFF
TRBD1	TRBV5-1	once	TRBJ2-7	TGCGCCAGCAGCTTGGTCGACAGGGGAGAATACGAGCAGTACTTC	CASSLVDRGEYEQYF
TRBD1	TRBV11-2	NA	TRBJ1-2	TGTGCCAGCAGCTCCCCACTTACCGGGACAGTTAGAGCTAACTATGGCTACACCTTC	CASSSPLTGTVRANYGYTF
NA	TRBV6-5	NA	TRBJ1-1	TGTGCCAGCACCCGAGGGGACTTGGGCACTGAAGCTTTCTTT	CASTRGDLGTEAFF
TRBD1	TRBV6-6	NA	TRBJ1-5	TGTGCCAGCAGTGCGGACAGGCGACATCATCAGCCCCAGCATTTT	CASSADRRHHQPQHF
TRBD2	TRBV5-1	NA	TRBJ2-1	TGCGCCAGCAGCCACCGGACTAGCGGGAGGGTATCGTCCTACAATGAGCAGTTCTTC	CASSHRTSGRVSSYNEQFF
TRBD1	TRBV28	once	TRBJ2-1	TGTGCCAGCAGTTACCCCGGGACAGGGGGGCTGTACGAGCAGTTCTTC	CASSYPGTGGLYEQFF
NA	TRBV5-1	NA	TRBJ2-1	TGCGCCAGCAGCTTGGAGAGGGGGTCCTACAATGAGCAGTTCTTC	CASSLERGSYNEQFF
NA	TRBV7-3	NA	TRBJ1-1	TGTGCCAGCAGCCGGGGGGTGAACACTGAAGCTTTCTTT	CASSRGVNTEAFF
NA	TRBV19	NA	TRBJ2-2	TGTGCCAGTAGTAGCGGGACTTGGGGCGGGGAGCTGTTTTTT	CASSSGTWGGELFF
NA	TRBV11-3	NA	TRBJ2-2	TGTGCCAGGTATAGGGGGGGGCCGTTTTCCGGGGAGCTGTTTTTT	CARYRGGPFSGELFF
NA	TRBV21-1	NA	TRBJ2-4	TGTGCCAGCAGTTCTAGTAGGGCCAAAAACATTCAGTACTTC	CASSSSRAKNIQYF
NA	TRBV30	few	TRBJ1-2	TGTGCCTGGAGCGAGGTGACGGACTATGGCTACACCTTC	CAWSEVTDYGYTF
TRBD1	TRBV25-1	NA	TRBJ2-7	TGTGCCAGCAGTGACTACAAACAGGGGCCCTACGAGCAGTACTTC	CASSDYKQGPYEQYF
NA	TRBV5-1	NA	TRBJ2-5	TGCGCCAGCAGCTTGACTGGGGCACCGAAAGAGACCCAGTACTTC	CASSLTGAPKETQYF
TRBD2	TRBV10-3	NA	TRBJ2-1	TGTGCCACAGGGTCCTTGGTAGCGGGAGGGCAGGGCAATGAGCAGTTCTTC	CATGSLVAGGQGNEQFF
TRBD2	TRBV7-8	few	TRBJ2-1	TGTGCCAGCAGCTCTCTTAGCGGGGGGAGAGGTGAGCAGTTCTTC	CASSSLSGGRGEQFF
TRBD2	TRBV7-3	NA	TRBJ2-2	TGTGCCAGCAGCCCCCTTGCTCCAACGGGAGGAACCGGGGAGCTGTTTTTT	CASSPLAPTGGTGELFF
NA	TRBV4-3	NA	TRBJ2-3	TGCGCCAGCAGCCAAGGGGCTAGCGCGAAAGATACGCAGTATTTT	CASSQGASAKDTQYF
NA	TRBV18	NA	TRBJ1-1	TGTGCCAGCTCACAGAACTCCGGGAATAGTGAAGCTTTCTTT	CASSQNSGNSEAFF
NA	TRBV30	NA	TRBJ1-6	TGTGCCTGGAGTGTACAGGCGTCCTATAATTCACCCCTCCACTTT	CAWSVQASYNSPLHF
TRBD1	TRBV7-9	NA	TRBJ2-1	TGTGCCAGCAGCCCACCGACAGGGGTCGGCAATGAGCAGTTCTTC	CASSPPTGVGNEQFF
TRBD1	TRBV2	NA	TRBJ1-2	TGTGCCAGCAGGCCACAGGGGGCGGTCGGCTACACCTTC	CASRPQGAVGYTF
TRBD1	TRBV7-9	NA	TRBJ2-2	TGTGCCAGCAGCTCACCTCCGGGACAGGGGGCGTCCACCGGGGAGCTGTTTTTT	CASSSPPGQGASTGELFF
TRBD1	TRBV6-5	NA	TRBJ1-2	TGTGCCAGCAGTTACGGAGGGGGCTTTAGCTACACCTTC	CASSYGGGFSYTF
TRBD2	TRBV5-1	few	TRBJ2-6	TGCGCCAGCAGGGGGGGGACTACCAGGGCCAACGTCCTGACTTTC	CASRGGTTRANVLTF
NA	TRBV14	NA	TRBJ1-2	TGTGCCAGCAGCCAGATACGGGGACAAAACTATGGCTACACCTTC	CASSQIRGQNYGYTF
NA	TRBV6-5	NA	TRBJ2-3	TGTGCCAGCAGGATGACAGGTAGCACAGATACGCAGTATTTT	CASRMTGSTDTQYF
NA	TRBV21-1	NA	TRBJ1-4	TGTGCCAGCAGCAAAGGGCTAGGAGGCCCCGCAACTAATGAAAAACTGTTTTTT	CASSKGLGGPATNEKLFF
NA	TRBV13	NA	TRBJ1-3	TGTGCCAGCAGCTTAGGTACAGGGCCCGGAGGCACCATATATTTT	CASSLGTGPGGTIYF
TRBD1	TRBV7-9	NA	TRBJ1-2	TGTGCCAGCAGCTCCTCGGACAGGGGGGGAAGTGGCTACACCTTC	CASSSSDRGGSGYTF
NA	TRBV28	NA	TRBJ1-3	TGTGCCAGCTCTACAGGGAGAGGAAACACCATATATTTT	CASSTGRGNTIYF
TRBD2	TRBV29-1	NA	TRBJ2-5	TGCAGCGCAATAGGGCGGAATCGGGGCGGGAGGGCAGAAGAGACCCAGTACTTC	CSAIGRNRGGRAEETQYF
NA	TRBV28	NA	TRBJ1-1	TGTGCCAGCAGTGAGGGGGTTCTGAACACTGAAGCTTTCTTT	CASSEGVLNTEAFF
TRBD2	TRBV7-2	NA	TRBJ2-5	TGTGCCAGCAGCTATGGGGACTATCAAGAGACCCAGTACTTC	CASSYGDYQETQYF
NA	TRBV4-1	NA	TRBJ2-7	TGCGCCAGCAGCCAAAGCCCGCGGACAGCCTTCTACGAGCAGTACTTC	CASSQSPRTAFYEQYF